Listed below are T cell receptor beta chains from one sample, sequenced in a study of T-cell reconstitution after alpha-beta-depleted transplantation in children. TCRdb re-called the PCR reads with MiXCR, one entry per CDR3 protein. The sample lists 800,000 to 1,000,000 distinct CDR3 sequences, about 29% occurring once. This material consisted of PBMCs, mostly from graft donor cells, taken 360 days after TCRalphabeta/CD19-depleted stem cell transplant. These receptors were collected from a boy younger than two who had a stem cell transplant for SCID, so the T cells may come from the graft donor. Both conserved end residues are trimmed from each CDR3. Fields, in order: clone size, V gene, CDR3 length, CDR3 protein. Size is stated for part of the rows, as once, few or many counts, or as a class when the clone is expanded.

- TRBV29-1 14 SVETLGQSSGNTIY
- TRBV27 15 ASSSWGGQGFTDTQY
- TRBV12-5 13 ASGGTSGSWGEQF
few TRBV7-2 14 ASSSRLAASTDTQY
- TRBV10-3 15 AISEPLTGSDYNEQF
- TRBV15 16 ATSRRTGVTFGNQPQH
few TRBV12-3/TRBV12-4 12 ASSQTGGTGELF
- TRBV9 14 ASSVGGQVTLDTQY
few TRBV20-1 14 SASQWRGAALDTQY
- TRBV20-1 14 SATRHPNRPGDPQH
- TRBV10-3 14 AISESKASARETQY
many TRBV29-1 12 SVEEGLYEDTQY
few TRBV29-1 11 SVERGGRGGYT
- TRBV7-7 11 ASSTSPYNEQF
- TRBV5-1 13 ASSLAARFANTQY
- TRBV5-5 11 ASKPHQKNIQY
- TRBV10-3 12 AISDPDRGHEQY
- TRBV28 12 ASSSRASGNTIY